This TCR beta chain was identified during a study of blood T cell repertoires in COVID-19. Authors' methods: How many nucleated cells were present was estimated from reference gene primer amplification. Only in-frame clones appear in the TCRdb table, and some are missing; sequencing was by immunoSEQ multiplex PCR. Clonal size and the V and J genes are those of that table, whereas D and trimming came from the DNA. The sample includes about 220,000 clones, about 81% of them seen just once. Only one count was recorded for this clone. V lost 6 bases and J lost 4; bases outside the gene matches: 10. The CDR3 totals 15 residues. The germline CDR1 and CDR2 sequences are SGHTS and YDEGEE.

The sequenced sample consisted of peripheral blood. This chain uses TRBV5-8 with TRBJ2-1; TRBD1 matches at 7 bases. The clonotype comes from a woman in her seventies with COVID-19, enrolled during active disease. The CDR3 sequence is CASILPGQSYNEQFF. For the CDR3, the DNA is TGTGCCAGCATCCTTCCGGGACAGAGTTACAATGAGCAGTTCTTC.